This T cell receptor beta chain was profiled in a study of cytomegalovirus exposure and HLA in healthy donors. Points from the study as a whole: Several of the most significant clusters were apparently associated with common viral pathogens in a later analysis. Most sequenced TCRs were rare (though some public TCRs occurred in many donors).

In this sample, this clone turned up a few times. Its antigen is undetermined. PCR primers comprised 60 Vbeta and 13 Jbeta primers. Sequencing was performed with immunoSEQ multiplex PCR; in TCRdb, only in-frame clones are kept and a portion is missing. Altogether approximately 110,000 clones are present, about 86% being singletons, with the ten largest covering about 2%. There are 15 residues in the CDR3. The V and J ends lost 5 bases and 0 bases, in that order; junction bases with no gene match: 6. CDR1 and CDR2 (germline): SGHNT, YYREEE (reference sequence). The source is a young woman in good health and CMV-seronegative. The chain carries TRBV5-4 and TRBJ2-3, with TRBD1 matching over 7 bases. Material for sequencing was PBMCs. In DNA form, the CDR3 reads TGTGCCAGCAGTGGAGGACAGGTTAGCACAGATACGCAGTATTTT. Amino acids: CASSGGQVSTDTQYF.